The 21 T cell receptor beta chains below all came from one sample that was sequenced in a study of T-cell reconstitution after alpha-beta-depleted transplantation in children (dated by TCRdb to 2016 to 2018). The time point label of this sample denotes: day 60 (about 2 months) after transplantation. Reading the label with the study, this specimen's treatment or condition is: allogeneic hematopoietic cell transplantation with graft depleted of TCRalphabeta T cells and CD19 B cells. Libraries were prepared through PCR. Sequenced using an Illumina HiSeq 2500. Molecular barcoding was employed in the preparation of TCR libraries, with unique molecular identifiers being used to normalize TCRbeta repertoire quantification. TCRdb passed the public sequencing reads through fastp at Q25 and MiXCR, retaining productive beta sequences. Every distinct CDR3 protein forms one entry, paired with its most common genes and DNA. The sample table contains over 45,000 distinct CDR3 sequences; only one count was recorded for 5.8% of them. The ten biggest clones cover over 25% of the sample.

The sample here was PBMCs, mostly from graft donor cells, taken 60 days after TCRalphabeta/CD19-depleted stem cell transplant. These receptors were taken from a female patient aged 2-10 years who had a stem cell transplant for aplastic anemia, so the T cells may come from the graft donor.

This clonotype was seen ten or more times. The CDR3 spells CASSRGYEQYF. CDR3 DNA sequence: TGTGCCAGCAGTAGGGGATACGAGCAGTACTTC. The J gene is TRBJ2-7, the V gene TRBV12-3 or TRBV12-4, with D maybe TRBD1 (5 bases). CDR3 size: 11 residues. V was cut by 5 bases and J by 4 bases, with 6 bases left in between.

At least ten counts were recorded for this clonotype. The chain links TRBV12-3 or TRBV12-4 to TRBJ2-2, with unresolved D. This CDR3 comprises 12 residues. Trimming pared 5 bases from V and 6 bases from J, leaving 7 bases between. CDR3: CASSGPSGELFF. In nucleotides, the CDR3 is TGTGCCAGCAGTGGACCGTCCGGGGAGCTGTTTTTT.

Ten or more counts support this clonotype. This chain connects TRBV9 to TRBJ2-1; 9 bases agree with TRBD1. After removal of 5 bases from V and 4 bases from J, the junction contained 10 bases not matched to a gene. The CDR3 spans 16 residues. The germline gives CDR1 SGDLS, CDR2 YYNGEE. The CDR3, as DNA: TGTGCCAGCAGTGTGTCCGGGACAGGGTCTTACAATGAGCAGTTCTTC. Translated, it gives CASSVSGTGSYNEQFF.

This clonotype appeared many times. The chain couples TRBV5-4 to TRBJ2-6; D gene ambiguous. V dropped 5 bases and J dropped 4 bases, with 19 bases sitting between them. CDR1 and CDR2 (germline): SGHNT, YYREEE (reference sequence). The CDR3 extends over 17 amino acids. For the CDR3, the DNA is TGTGCCAGCAGGTCTAGTCTTAGTCTTTCAGGGGCCAACGTCCTGACTTTC. It is translated as CASRSSLSLSGANVLTF.

The chain couples TRBV5-5 to TRBJ2-2, with 8 bases that match TRBD2. This CDR3 has 17 amino acids. From germline, CDR1 is SGHKS and CDR2 YYEKEE (reference sequence). V dropped 0 bases and J dropped 1; count of bases not matched to a gene: 5. CDR3 residues: CASSLVSGTGNTGELFF. CDR3 sequence (DNA): TGTGCCAGCAGCTTGGTTAGCGGGACTGGGAACACCGGGGAGCTGTTTTTT.

This clonotype came up many times. The CDR3 region has the DNA TGTGCCAGCAGCCTCCAGACAGGGGGCTACACCTTC. It yields the protein CASSLQTGGYTF. The chain combines TRBV14 with TRBJ1-2; 7 bases fit TRBD1. The CDR3 covers 12 residues. Per the germline V gene, CDR1 is SGHDN and CDR2 is FVKESK. Germline trimming cut 4 bases from V and 8 bases from J; bases unmatched to any gene: 4.

This clonotype was seen at least ten times. The chain is built from TRBV2 and TRBJ2-1, with 13 bases identical to TRBD2. The CDR3 is made up of 15 amino acids. Germline assignment: CDR1 SNHLY and CDR2 FYNNEI. V dropped 5 bases and J dropped 5; count of bases not matched to a gene: 3. The CDR3 bases are TGTGCCAGCAGTTCCACTAGCGGGGGGGACAATGAGCAGTTCTTC. This sequence encodes CASSSTSGGDNEQFF.

This clonotype appeared many times. The chain has TRBV14 and TRBJ2-7; D call uncertain. This CDR3 has 15 residues. Per germline, CDR1 SGHDN and CDR2 FVKESK. Trimming stripped 0 bases from V and 1 base from J, with 10 bases between. CDR3 amino acids: CASSQEPGFSYEQYF. CDR3 DNA sequence: TGTGCCAGCAGCCAAGAGCCCGGGTTTTCCTACGAGCAGTACTTC.

This clonotype was detected ten times or more. The J gene is TRBJ2-3, the V gene TRBV4-2; 12 bases are shared with TRBD2. This CDR3 has 19 residues. With V trimmed by 1 base and J by 1 base, 9 bases remained unmatched. Germline loops: CDR1 LGHNA, CDR2 YNFKEQ. The DNA of the CDR3 is TGTGCCAGCAGCCAAGTGGTCGCTAGCGGGGGGGCAGGCACAGATACGCAGTATTTT. Translation: CASSQVVASGGAGTDTQYF.

This clonotype was observed at least ten times. The V and J genes are TRBV9 and TRBJ2-5; 8 bases map to TRBD2. The CDR3 is 15 amino acids. Germline V gene sequence: CDR1 SGDLS, CDR2 YYNGEE. V was pared by 3 bases and J by 1 base, with 5 bases of the junction left unmatched. The CDR3 nucleotides read TGTGCCAGCAGCGCAGCACTAGCGGCCCAAGAGACCCAGTACTTC. It specifies CASSAALAAQETQYF.

This clonotype was found many times. V and J are TRBV20-1 and TRBJ2-3; the D gene is possibly TRBD1 (6 bases). Germline V gives CDR1 DFQATT, CDR2 SNEGSKA (reference sequence). CDR3 length: 11 amino acids. CDR3 residues: CSWTVTDTQYF. Here the CDR3 DNA reads TGCAGCTGGACAGTAACAGATACGCAGTATTTT.

This clonotype was picked up many times. The rearrangement links TRBV4-2 to TRBJ2-2; TRBD2 aligns across 8 bases. The V gene's germline CDR1 is LGHNA and CDR2 YNFKEQ. The trim removed 2 bases at V and 8 bases at J, leaving 7 bases unmatched. CDR3 size: 15 residues. CDR3 nucleotide sequence: TGTGCCAGCAGCCAACAACCGGGACTAGGGGGGGAGCTGTTTTTT. This encodes CASSQQPGLGGELFF.

The gene calls are TRBV7-9 and TRBJ2-2; TRBD2 might be the D (6 bases). The CDR3 consists of 20 residues. The ends were cut back, 4 bases at V and 1 base at J, with 25 bases in the middle. CDR1 SEHNR and CDR2 FQNEAQ come from the germline V gene (reference sequence). This chain's CDR3 is CASSSDYEREEAENTGELFF. The DNA of the CDR3 is TGTGCCAGCAGCTCAGATTACGAGAGGGAGGAGGCTGAGAACACCGGGGAGCTGTTTTTT.

The V gene is TRBV7-9, the J gene TRBJ2-7; D uncertain. Germline V gene lookup returns CDR1 SEHNR and CDR2 FQNEAQ (reference sequence). This CDR3 is built from 14 residues. V was cut by 5 bases and J by 1 base, with 12 bases left in between. Written as DNA, the CDR3 is TGTGCCAGCAGCCCAAGGGAACAGTCCTACGAGCAGTACTTC. Its protein is CASSPREQSYEQYF.

The V call is TRBV2, the J call TRBJ2-3, with 11 bases fitting TRBD1. The ends lost 10 bases at V and 0 bases at J; junction bases unmatched: 6. CDR3 length: 15 residues. Per the germline V gene, CDR1 is SNHLY and CDR2 is FYNNEI. CDR3 in DNA: TGTGCCAACCGGGACAGGGGGACTAGCACAGATACGCAGTATTTT. This translates into CANRDRGTSTDTQYF.

The table lists this clonotype with a few counts. The rearrangement joins TRBV11-3 to TRBJ2-1, with 9 bases that match TRBD1. V lost 5 bases, J lost 5 bases, and 7 bases stayed unmatched. Germline lookup yields CDR1 SGHNT and CDR2 YENEEA. This CDR3 comprises 15 residues. Here the CDR3 DNA reads TGTGCCAGCAGCAGGGGAGGGGACAGGGACAATGAGCAGTTCTTC. As protein: CASSRGGDRDNEQFF.

This clonotype has at least ten counts. J is TRBJ1-4 and V is TRBV7-3, with a possible D match to TRBD1 (5 bases). The ends were cut back, 5 bases at V and 4 bases at J, with 8 bases in the middle. Per germline, CDR1 SGHTA and CDR2 FQGTGA. The CDR3 is 13 residues long. The DNA for the CDR3 is TGTGCCAGCAGCCGACAGCATAATGAAAAACTGTTTTTT. It yields the protein CASSRQHNEKLFF. The full variable domain, in which reference TRBV7-3 and TRBJ1-4 provide the parts outside the CDR3, is GAGVSQTPSNKVTEKGKYVELRCDPISGHTALYWYRQSLGQGPEFLIYFQGTGAADDSGLPNDRFFAVRPEGSVSTLKIQRTERGDSAVYLCASSRQHNEKLFFGSGTQLSVL.

The table lists this clonotype with many counts. The V and J genes are TRBV7-6 and TRBJ2-7; 8 bases line up with TRBD1. CDR3 length: 14 amino acids. V dropped 1 base and J dropped 3; count of bases not matched to a gene: 2. Germline CDR1 is SGHVS and CDR2 is FNYEAQ. The CDR3 reads CASSLETGVYEQYF. CDR3 coding DNA: TGTGCCAGCAGCTTAGAGACAGGGGTCTACGAGCAGTACTTC.

This clonotype came up many times. The rearrangement uses TRBV28 and TRBJ2-5, with a weak D call TRBD2 (5 bases). V shed 4 bases and J shed 5 bases, with 14 bases lying between them. This CDR3 spans 14 amino acids. Germline V CDR1 and CDR2: MDHEN, SYDVKM. The CDR3 here is CASSWASPVETQYF. DNA of the CDR3: TGTGCCAGCAGTTGGGCTAGCCCAGTGGAGACCCAGTACTTC. Looking up the rest from reference TRBV28 and TRBJ2-5 gives the full variable domain: DVKVTQSSRYLVKRTGEKVFLECVQDMDHENMFWYRQDPGLGLRLIYFSYDVKMKEKGDIPEGYSVSREKKERFSLILESASTNQTSMYLCASSWASPVETQYFGPGTRLLVL.

The V call is TRBV18, the J call TRBJ2-7, with unresolved D. CDR1 and CDR2 (germline): KGHSH, LQKENI. CDR3 size: 15 residues. V was pared by 3 bases and J by 2 bases, with 14 bases between. CDR3 in amino acids: CASSPRIGITYEQYF. The DNA for the CDR3 is TGTGCCAGCTCACCCAGGATAGGGATCACCTACGAGCAGTACTTC.

The table lists this clonotype with a count of one. V is TRBV20-1 and J is TRBJ2-1; 9 bases line up with TRBD1. This CDR3 contains 13 residues. CDR1 DFQATT and CDR2 SNEGSKA come from the germline V gene (reference sequence). Trimming cost V 3 bases and J 8 bases; bases outside gene matches: 5. The CDR3 sequence is CSARGDRDHEQFF. CDR3 bases: TGCAGTGCTAGGGGGGACAGGGATCATGAGCAGTTCTTC.